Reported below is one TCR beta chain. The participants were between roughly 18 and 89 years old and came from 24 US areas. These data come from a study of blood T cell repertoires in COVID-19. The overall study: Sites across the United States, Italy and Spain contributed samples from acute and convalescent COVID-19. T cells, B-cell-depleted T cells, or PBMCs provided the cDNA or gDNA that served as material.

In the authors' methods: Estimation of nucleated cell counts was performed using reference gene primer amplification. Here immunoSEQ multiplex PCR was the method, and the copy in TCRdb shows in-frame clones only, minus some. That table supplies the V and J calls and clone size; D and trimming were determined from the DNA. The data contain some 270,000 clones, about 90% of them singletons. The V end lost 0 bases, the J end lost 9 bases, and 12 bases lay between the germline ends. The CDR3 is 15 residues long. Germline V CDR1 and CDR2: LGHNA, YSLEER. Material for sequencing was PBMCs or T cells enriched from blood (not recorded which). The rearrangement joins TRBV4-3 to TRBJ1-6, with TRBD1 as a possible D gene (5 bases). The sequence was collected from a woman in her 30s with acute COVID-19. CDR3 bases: TGCGCCAGCAGCCAAGAAACAGGTCTCGGTTCACCCCTCCACTTT. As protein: CASSQETGLGSPLHF.